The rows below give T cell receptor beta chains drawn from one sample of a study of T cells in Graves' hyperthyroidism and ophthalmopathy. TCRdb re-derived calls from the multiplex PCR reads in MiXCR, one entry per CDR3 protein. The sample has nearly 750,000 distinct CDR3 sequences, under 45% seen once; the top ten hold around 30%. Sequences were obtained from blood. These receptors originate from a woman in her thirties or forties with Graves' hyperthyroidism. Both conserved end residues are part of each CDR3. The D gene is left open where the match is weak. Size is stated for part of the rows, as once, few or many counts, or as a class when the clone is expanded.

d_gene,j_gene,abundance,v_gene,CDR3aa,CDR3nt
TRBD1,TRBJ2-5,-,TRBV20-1,CSAGKTGGRQTQYF,TGCAGTGCTGGAAAAACAGGGGGCAGGCAGACCCAGTACTTC
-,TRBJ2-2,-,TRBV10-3,CAISARDNRAAGELFF,TGTGCCATCAGTGCTAGAGATAACAGGGCAGCCGGGGAGCTGTTTTTT
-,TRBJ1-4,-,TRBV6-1,CASRDRDGQNEKLFF,TGTGCCAGCAGAGACCGGGACGGTCAAAATGAAAAACTGTTTTTT
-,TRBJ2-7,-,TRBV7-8,CASSFGAEGLGEQYF,TGTGCCAGCAGCTTCGGCGCAGAAGGGTTGGGCGAGCAGTACTTC
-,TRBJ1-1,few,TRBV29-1,CSVDSANTEAFF,TGCAGCGTGGACAGCGCGAACACTGAAGCTTTCTTT
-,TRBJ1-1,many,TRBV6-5,CASTPEAVATEAFF,TGTGCCAGCACCCCAGAGGCGGTTGCGACTGAAGCTTTCTTT
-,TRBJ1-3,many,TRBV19,CASMRTSGNTIYF,TGTGCCAGTATGAGGACCTCTGGAAACACCATATATTTT
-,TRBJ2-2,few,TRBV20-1,CSASWVDAVGELFF,TGCAGTGCTAGTTGGGTCGATGCGGTCGGGGAGCTGTTTTTT
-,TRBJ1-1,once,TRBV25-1,CASLGSNTEALF,TGTGCCAGCCTCGGGAGTAACACTGAAGCTCTCTTT
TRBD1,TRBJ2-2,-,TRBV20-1,CSASARGQGELFF,TGCAGTGCTAGTGCTCGGGGACAGGGGGAGCTGTTTTTT
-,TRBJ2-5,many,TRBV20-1,CSARGPGGPGETQYF,TGCAGTGCTAGAGGCCCCGGGGGTCCGGGGGAGACCCAGTACTTC
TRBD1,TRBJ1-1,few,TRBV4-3,CASSQAGGGYTEAFF,TGCGCCAGCAGCCAAGCCGGAGGGGGCTACACTGAAGCTTTCTTT
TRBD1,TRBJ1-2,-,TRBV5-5,CASSLEGAGYGYTF,TGTGCCAGCAGCTTGGAGGGGGCGGGCTATGGCTACACCTTC
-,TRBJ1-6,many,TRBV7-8,CASSLANLSNSPLHF,TGTGCCAGCAGCTTAGCAAACCTTTCCAATTCACCCCTCCACTTT
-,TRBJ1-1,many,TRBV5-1,CASSETGTEAFF,TGCGCCAGCAGCGAAACAGGTACTGAAGCTTTCTTT
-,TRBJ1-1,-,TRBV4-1,CASSQTDRGWMNTEAFF,TGCGCCAGCAGCCAAACAGATCGTGGCTGGATGAACACTGAAGCTTTCTTT
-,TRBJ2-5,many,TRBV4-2,CASSQAGETQYF,TGTGCCAGCAGCCAAGCGGGGGAGACCCAGTACTTC
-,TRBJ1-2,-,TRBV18,CASSRDTGGYTF,TGTGCCAGCTCGCGGGATACGGGAGGCTACACCTTC
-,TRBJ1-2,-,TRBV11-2,CASSPDDRRTAYTF,TGTGCCAGCAGCCCCGACGACCGTAGGACGGCCTACACCTTC
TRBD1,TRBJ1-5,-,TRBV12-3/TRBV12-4,CASSERGRNNSQHF,TGTGCCAGCAGTGAGAGGGGGCGGAATAATTCACAGCATTTT
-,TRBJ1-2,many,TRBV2,CASSPDSYGYTF,TGTGCCAGCAGCCCCGACAGCTATGGCTACACCTTC
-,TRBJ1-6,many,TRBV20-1,CSAPEGDPYNSPLHF,TGCAGTGCTCCCGAGGGGGATCCCTATAATTCACCCCTCCACTTT
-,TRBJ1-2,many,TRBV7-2,CASSLAGEVSGYTF,TGTGCCAGCAGCTTAGCAGGGGAAGTCAGCGGCTACACCTTC
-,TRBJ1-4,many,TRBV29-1,CSVAIVNSREKLFF,TGCAGCGTGGCCATAGTTAACTCCCGTGAAAAACTGTTTTTT
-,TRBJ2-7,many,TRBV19,CASSNSYYEQYF,TGTGCCAGTAGTAACAGCTACTACGAGCAGTACTTC
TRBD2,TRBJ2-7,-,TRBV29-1,CSPLAGDDYEQYF,TGCAGCCCCCTAGCGGGGGACGACTACGAGCAGTACTTC
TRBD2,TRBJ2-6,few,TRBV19,CAWSKIRTSAGANVLTF,TGTGCCTGGAGTAAGATCCGGACTAGCGCTGGGGCCAACGTCCTGACTTTC
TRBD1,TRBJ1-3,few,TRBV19,CASRTTGGPGNTIYF,TGTGCCAGTAGGACGACAGGGGGCCCTGGAAACACCATATATTTT
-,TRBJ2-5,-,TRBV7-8,CASSQKMRGSQETQYF,TGTGCCAGCAGCCAAAAAATGAGAGGCTCTCAAGAGACCCAGTACTTC
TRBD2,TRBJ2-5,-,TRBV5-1,CASTMTGGFPLQETQYF,TGCGCCAGCACGATGACGGGAGGGTTTCCCCTCCAAGAGACCCAGTACTTC
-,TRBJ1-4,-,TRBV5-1,CASSSVPSGANEKLFF,TGCGCCAGCAGCTCCGTACCGTCAGGGGCTAATGAAAAACTGTTTTTT
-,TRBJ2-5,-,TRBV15,CATSRDATQYF,TGTGCCACCAGCAGAGATGCGACCCAGTACTTC
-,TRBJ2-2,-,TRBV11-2,CASSPPGLTGELFF,TGTGCCAGCAGCCCGCCTGGTCTGACCGGGGAGCTGTTTTTT
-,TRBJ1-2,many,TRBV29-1,CSTNTGILDGYTF,TGCAGCACAAATACAGGGATACTCGATGGCTACACCTTC
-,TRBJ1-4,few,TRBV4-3,CASSAGVATNEKLFF,TGCGCCAGCAGCGCAGGGGTTGCAACTAATGAAAAACTGTTTTTT
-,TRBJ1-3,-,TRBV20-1,CSAYKGGPGNTIYF,TGCAGTGCCTACAAGGGGGGCCCCGGAAACACCATATATTTT
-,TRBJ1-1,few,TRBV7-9,CASSYINTEAFF,TGTGCCAGCAGCTATATAAACACTGAAGCTTTCTTT
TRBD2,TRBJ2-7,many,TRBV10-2,CASTGGSEQYF,TGCGCCAGCACGGGGGGGTCCGAGCAGTACTTC
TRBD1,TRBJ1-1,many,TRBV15,CAISSTGKTEAFF,TGTGCCATCAGCTCGACAGGGAAAACTGAAGCTTTCTTT
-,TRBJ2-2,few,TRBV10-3,CASTHALVTGELFF,TGTGCCAGCACTCACGCCCTCGTAACTGGGGAGCTGTTTTTT
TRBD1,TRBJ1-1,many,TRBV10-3,CAIKGQPNTEAFF,TGTGCCATCAAGGGACAGCCGAACACTGAAGCTTTCTTT
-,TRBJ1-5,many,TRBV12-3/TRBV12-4,CASSETGRGQPQHF,TGTGCCAGCAGTGAAACAGGGCGGGGACAGCCCCAGCATTTT
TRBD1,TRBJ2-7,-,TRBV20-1,CSELDRGYEQYF,TGCAGTGAACTGGACAGGGGCTACGAGCAGTACTTC
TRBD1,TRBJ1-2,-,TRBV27,CASSFRDSRGYTF,TGTGCCAGTTCGTTTCGGGACAGTAGGGGCTACACCTTC
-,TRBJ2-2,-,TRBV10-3,CASSYGSDRPNTGELFF,TGTGCCAGCAGTTATGGCTCCGACAGACCGAACACCGGGGAGCTGTTTTTT
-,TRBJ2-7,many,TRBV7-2,CASNRRGTYEQYF,TGTGCCAGCAACCGCCGGGGTACCTACGAGCAGTACTTC
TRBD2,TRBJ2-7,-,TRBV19,CASSIAGGPYEQYF,TGTGCCAGTAGTATAGCGGGAGGGCCCTACGAGCAGTACTTC
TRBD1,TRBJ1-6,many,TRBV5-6,CASSFRQGGASPLHF,TGTGCCAGCAGCTTCCGACAGGGAGGCGCTTCACCCCTCCACTTT
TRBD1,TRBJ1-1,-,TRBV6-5,CASNLQGGTEAFF,TGTGCCAGCAACCTACAGGGGGGCACTGAAGCTTTCTTT
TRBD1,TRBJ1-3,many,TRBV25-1,CASSGQGAGNTIYF,TGCGCCAGCAGTGGACAGGGGGCTGGAAACACCATATATTTT
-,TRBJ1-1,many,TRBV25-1,CASSEQGIGTEAFF,TGTGCCAGCAGTGAACAGGGTATTGGCACTGAAGCTTTCTTT
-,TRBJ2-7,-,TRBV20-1,CSAREHRGAYEQYF,TGCAGTGCTAGAGAGCATCGGGGGGCATACGAGCAGTACTTC
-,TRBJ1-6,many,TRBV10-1,CASSDGGIPNSPLHF,TGCGCCAGCAGTGACGGAGGTATTCCAAATTCACCCCTCCACTTT
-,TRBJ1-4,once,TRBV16,CASSPPSVINEKLFF,TGTGCCAGCTCACCACCGTCAGTGATTAATGAAAAACTGTTTTTT
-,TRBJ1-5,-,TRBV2,CASSEALRGPNQPQHF,TGTGCCAGCAGTGAAGCGCTTCGTGGGCCAAATCAGCCCCAGCATTTT
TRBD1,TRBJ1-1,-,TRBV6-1,CASERQGSDTEAFF,TGTGCCAGCGAGAGACAGGGGAGCGACACTGAAGCTTTCTTT
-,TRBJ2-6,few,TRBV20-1,CSASGQGGYSGANVLTF,TGCAGTGCGTCGGGACAAGGGGGATACTCTGGGGCCAACGTCCTGACTTTC
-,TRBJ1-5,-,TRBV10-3,CAISYIEALYSNQPQHF,TGTGCCATCAGTTATATAGAGGCCTTGTATAGCAATCAGCCCCAGCATTTT
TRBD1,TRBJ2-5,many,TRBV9,CASSVRDRRQETQYF,TGTGCCAGCAGCGTCCGGGACAGGAGACAAGAGACCCAGTACTTC